This T cell receptor (beta chain) was profiled in a study of T cells in Graves' hyperthyroidism and ophthalmopathy. CDR3 length equals 15 residues. Trimming removed 6 bases at V and 8 bases at J, with 19 bases between. In germline, CDR1 is MGHDK, CDR2 SYGVNS. Researchers took RNA transcripts and amplified the TCR beta CDR3 regions from them. With the HTBI primer set, the TCR CDR3 went through a first round of RT-PCR. TCRdb independently ran MiXCR on the multiplex PCR reads; one entry per CDR3 protein. The top ten clones hold 6.5% to 9% of a sample with more than 550,000 distinct CDR3 sequences, 45% of them seen once.

V is TRBV25-1 and J is TRBJ1-4; no clear D. This TCR was sampled from an adult man with Graves' disease, either hyperthyroidism or ophthalmopathy (not recorded which). Sequenced material: peripheral blood or thyroid tissue (not recorded which). DNA for the CDR3: TGTGCCAGCAGGCAGAAAGGAGGAATCGGGGAAAAACTGTTTTTT. Translation gives CASRQKGGIGEKLFF.